This TCR beta chain was sequenced for a study of T cell repertoires in cytomegalovirus infection. Study information: CMV infection together with matching HLA type was indicated by public TCR beta signatures.

One entry per CDR3 protein results from TCRdb running MiXCR on the reads. The sample holds hundreds of thousands of distinct CDR3 sequences, 20% to 25% seen once. This clonotype came up many times. Its antigen is still unknown. Trimming removed 3 bases from V and 0 bases from J; junction bases left unmatched: 1. The CDR3 sequence is 14 residues long. CDR1 SGHTA and CDR2 FQGNSA come from the germline V gene. Study-wide points: People with CMV and the relevant HLA were identified by cumulative public TCR beta family frequency. Within the response measured ex vivo, HLA-C-restricted CMV-specific TCR beta clonotypes were dominant.

Sequenced material: CD8+ T cells from PBMCs. The rearrangement uses TRBV7-2 and TRBJ2-7; 8 bases map to TRBD2. The TCR originated in a human donor in good health (CMV status not recorded). Some clones in this sample may be carry-over from other donors' samples. CDR3: CASSLGLGSYEQYF. CDR3 bases: TGTGCCAGCAGCTTGGGACTAGGCTCCTACGAGCAGTACTTC.